This T cell receptor beta chain emerged from a study of response to subunit inactivated influenza vaccine. The study's findings and limits: Only a handful of new T cells, the authors suggested, are recruited with each seasonal influenza vaccination.

Via MiXCR, TCRdb re-called the RT-PCR reads, giving one row per CDR3 protein. The sample comprises hundreds of thousands of distinct CDR3 sequences, over 11% of which are singletons, and around 7% rests with the top ten. The length of the CDR3 is 14 residues. Germline trimming cut 6 bases from V and 6 bases from J; bases unmatched to any gene: 6. Germline V gene data show CDR1 as MDHEN and CDR2 as SYDVKM. This clonotype was seen repeatedly, ten times or more. Its antigen is still unknown. The rearrangement uses TRBV28 and TRBJ1-5; 9 nucleotides align to TRBD1. This TCR was sampled from a man aged 45-60 years who received an inactivated influenza vaccine. The sequences come from PBMCs from blood, collected 14 to 15 days before vaccination. The CDR3 loop is CASSPGTGSQPQHF. The CDR3 nucleotides read TGTGCCAGCAGCCCCGGGACAGGGAGTCAGCCCCAGCATTTT. The variable domain in full, with the rest retrieved from reference TRBV28 and TRBJ1-5, is DVKVTQSSRYLVKRTGEKVFLECVQDMDHENMFWYRQDPGLGLRLIYFSYDVKMKEKGDIPEGYSVSREKKERFSLILESASTNQTSMYLCASSPGTGSQPQHFGDGTRLSIL.